A single sample is the source of the 17 T cell receptor beta chains below, sequenced in a study of blood T cell repertoires in COVID-19. Assay: immunoSEQ multiplex PCR; the TCRdb copy retains only in-frame clones and omits some. The sample holds over 150,000 clones; around 84% are singletons and the top ten take about 1.8%. The sample comprised peripheral blood. These receptors all come from a man older than 75 with acute or convalescent COVID-19.

V usage is TRBV5-5 and J usage is TRBJ2-2; 12 nucleotides line up with TRBD2. Per germline, CDR1 SGHKS and CDR2 YYEKEE (reference sequence). CDR3 length: 17 residues. Unmatched junction bases numbered 9, after V lost 3 bases and J lost 6 bases. The CDR3 spells CASSWYGLAGKAGELFF. In nucleotides, the CDR3 is TGTGCCAGCAGCTGGTATGGACTAGCGGGGAAGGCCGGGGAGCTGTTTTTT.

As concerns this clone: The sample holds other DNA sequences that translate to the same CDR3. The chain joins TRBV10-2 to TRBJ1-5; 9 bases agree with TRBD1. CDR1 and CDR2 from the germline V gene are WSHSY and SAAADI. V gave up 2 bases and J gave up 7 bases; unmatched junction bases: 3. This CDR3 has 14 residues. CDR3 DNA sequence: TGCGCCAGCAGTGAGGGACAGGGGACCCAGCCCCAGCATTTT. Translating it yields CASSEGQGTQPQHF.

A remark on this clone: The same CDR3 arises from other DNA sequences in this sample as well. V usage is TRBV5-1 and J usage is TRBJ2-5; TRBD1 aligns across 9 bases. Looked up from germline, CDR1 is SGHRS and CDR2 is YFSETQ. With V trimmed by 3 bases and J by 5 bases, 5 bases remained unmatched. CDR3 length: 14 amino acids. The CDR3 is CASSSGTGQETQYF. The CDR3 DNA reads TGCGCCAGCAGCTCCGGGACAGGGCAGGAGACCCAGTACTTC.

The rearrangement uses TRBV18 and TRBJ1-2, with TRBD1 as a possible D gene (5 bases). CDR1 and CDR2 from the germline V gene are KGHSH and LQKENI. V gave up 3 bases and J gave up 3 bases, with 11 bases separating them. The CDR3 length is 14 residues. CDR3 DNA sequence: TGTGCCAGCTCACCGAAAGCGACAGACTATGGCTACACCTTC. It is translated as CASSPKATDYGYTF.

Concerning this clone: This sample also contains other DNA sequences that code for the same CDR3. The chain couples TRBV28 to TRBJ1-6; D is undetermined. The CDR3 extends over 12 amino acids. V gave up 3 bases and J gave up 7 bases, with 4 bases separating them. CDR1 and CDR2 from the germline V gene are MDHEN and SYDVKM. The chain's CDR3 is CASSFRNSPLHF. CDR3 DNA: TGTGCCAGCAGTTTCAGAAATTCACCCCTCCACTTT.

The table lists this clone with a few counts. V and J are TRBV19 and TRBJ1-4; D is perhaps TRBD1 (6 bases). Germline V gene lookup returns CDR1 LNHDA and CDR2 SQIVND (reference sequence). V lost 8 bases to trimming and J lost 0 bases, with 13 bases between them. CDR3 length: 15 amino acids. The CDR3 loop reads CASHLGGPTNEKLFF. Written as DNA, the CDR3 is TGTGCCAGTCATTTAGGGGGTCCAACTAATGAAAAACTGTTTTTT.

CDR3 in amino acids: CASATYPNTGELFF. The CDR3 DNA follows: TGTGCCAGTGCTACCTACCCGAACACCGGGGAGCTGTTTTTT. The chain uses TRBV19 and TRBJ2-2; D not certain. The CDR3 totals 14 residues. Germline V CDR1 and CDR2: LNHDA, SQIVND (reference sequence). Trimming left V 8 bases short and J 0 bases short, with 10 bases between.

This clone was picked up one time. This sequence joins TRBV19 and TRBJ2-3, with D possibly matching TRBD2 (5 bases). The germline CDR1 and CDR2 sequences are LNHDA and SQIVND (reference sequence). This CDR3 has 13 residues. V was trimmed by 7 bases and J by 5 bases, leaving 13 bases between them. CDR3 coding DNA: TGTGCCAGTAATTTCCAAGGAGGAGATACGCAGTATTTT. As protein: CASNFQGGDTQYF.

The count of this clone is one. The chain couples TRBV5-1 to TRBJ2-7; the match to TRBD2 covers 13 bases. Germline V gene sequence: CDR1 SGHRS, CDR2 YFSETQ. The CDR3 totals 15 residues. J lost 4 bases, V lost 2 bases, and 3 bases had no gene match. CDR3 sequence reads: CASSLTSGGAYEQYF. In DNA, the CDR3 is TGCGCCAGCAGCTTAACTAGCGGGGGGGCTTACGAGCAGTACTTC.

About this clone itself: A read error may produce the germline difference seen at one junction end. V gene TRBV2 combines with J gene TRBJ1-6, with D unclear. Germline V lookup: CDR1 SNHLY, CDR2 FYNNEI. The CDR3 runs to 11 residues. Written as DNA, the CDR3 is TGTGCCAGCGTGGCAGATTCGCCCCTCCACTTT. Amino acid sequence: CASVADSPLHF.

The V gene is TRBV19, the J gene TRBJ2-6; 8 nucleotides align to TRBD1. The germline V gene encodes CDR1 LNHDA and CDR2 SQIVND (reference sequence). Trimming removed 5 bases from V and 0 bases from J; junction bases left unmatched: 9. This CDR3 has 18 amino acids. CDR3 sequence reads: CASSAGTGQISGANVLTF. CDR3 DNA sequence: TGTGCCAGTAGTGCCGGGACAGGACAAATCTCTGGGGCCAACGTCCTGACTTTC. The entire variable domain, with the rest obtained from reference TRBV19 and TRBJ2-6, is as follows: DGGITQSPKYLFRKEGQNVTLSCEQNLNHDAMYWYRQDPGQGLRLIYYSQIVNDFQKGDIAEGYSVSREKKESFPLTVTSAQKNPTAFYLCASSAGTGQISGANVLTFGAGSRLTVL.

The sample holds one count of this clone. The chain employs TRBV5-1 and TRBJ1-5; TRBD1 matches 9 bases. After removal of 0 bases from V and 4 bases from J, the junction contained 2 bases not matched to a gene. Germline values: CDR1 SGHRS, CDR2 YFSETQ. The CDR3 runs to 15 residues. The DNA of the CDR3 is TGCGCCAGCAGCTTGGAGGGGACAGGGAATCAGCCCCAGCATTTT. It specifies CASSLEGTGNQPQHF.

V and J are TRBV7-9 and TRBJ1-2; 12 nucleotides match TRBD1. Germline V CDR1 and CDR2: SEHNR, FQNEAQ (reference sequence). The CDR3 has 13 amino acids. With V trimmed by 6 bases and J by 7 bases, 3 bases remained unmatched. CDR3 sequence (DNA): TGTGCCAGCAGTCGGGACAGGGGGCCTGGCTACACCTTC. Encoded protein: CASSRDRGPGYTF.

This chain connects TRBV6-5 to TRBJ1-1, with a possible D match to TRBD1 (6 bases). This CDR3 comprises 14 residues. Trimming stripped 10 bases from V and 5 bases from J, with 20 bases between. Germline CDR1 and CDR2: MNHEY and SVGAGI. The CDR3 loop reads CATSGGGGWTEAFF. CDR3 DNA: TGTGCCACCTCCGGGGGGGGCGGATGGACTGAAGCTTTCTTT.

The sample holds a few counts of this clone. The CDR3 DNA follows: TGTGCCAGCAGCTACTACAGGAGCCGGAGCGAGCAGTACGTC. Amino acids: CASSYYRSRSEQYV. The chain recombines TRBV5-6 with TRBJ2-7; tentative D call: TRBD1 (5 bases). The CDR3 runs to 14 residues. Looked up from germline, CDR1 is SGHDT and CDR2 is YYEEEE. Trimming took 3 bases from V and 6 from J, leaving 16 bases between them.

The rearrangement links TRBV6-1 to TRBJ1-5; D remains unclear. V lost 0 bases, J lost 4 bases, and 7 bases lay in between. CDR3 length: 14 amino acids. In germline, CDR1 is MNHNS, CDR2 SASEGT. CDR3 protein: CASSEAPGNQPQHF. The CDR3 DNA is TGTGCCAGCAGTGAAGCACCCGGGAATCAGCCCCAGCATTTT.

The chain links TRBV4-3 to TRBJ2-4; 9 bases fit TRBD1. V dropped 4 bases and J dropped 5; count of bases not matched to a gene: 12. The CDR3 runs to 17 residues. Germline V gene lookup returns CDR1 LGHNA and CDR2 YSLEER. For the CDR3, the DNA is TGCGCCAGCAGCCGGGAGGACAGGGGCAGTGTCGAAAACATTCAGTACTTC. Its translation: CASSREDRGSVENIQYF.